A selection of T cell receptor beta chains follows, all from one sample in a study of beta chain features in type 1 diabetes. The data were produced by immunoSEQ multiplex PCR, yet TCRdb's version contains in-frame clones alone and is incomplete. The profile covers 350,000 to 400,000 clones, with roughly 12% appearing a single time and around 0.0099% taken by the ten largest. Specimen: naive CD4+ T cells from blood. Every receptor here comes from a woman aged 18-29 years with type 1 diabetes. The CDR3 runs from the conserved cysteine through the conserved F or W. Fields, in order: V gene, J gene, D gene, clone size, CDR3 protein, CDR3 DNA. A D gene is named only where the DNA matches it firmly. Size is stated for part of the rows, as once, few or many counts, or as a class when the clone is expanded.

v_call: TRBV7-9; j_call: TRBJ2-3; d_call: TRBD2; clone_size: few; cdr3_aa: CASSRSSGWGDTQYF; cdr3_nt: TGTGCCAGCAGCCGATCTAGCGGATGGGGAGATACGCAGTATTTT
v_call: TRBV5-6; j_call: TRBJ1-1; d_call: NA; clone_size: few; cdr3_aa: CASSGATAPEAFF; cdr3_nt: TGTGCCAGCAGCGGGGCTACAGCCCCTGAAGCTTTCTTT
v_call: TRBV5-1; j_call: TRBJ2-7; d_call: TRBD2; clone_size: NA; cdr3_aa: CASSPRLERGEQYF; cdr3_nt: TGCGCCAGCAGCCCGCGTCTAGAGCGGGGCGAGCAGTACTTC
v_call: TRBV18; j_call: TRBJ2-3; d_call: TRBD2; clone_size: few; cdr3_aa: CASSPREGSTDTQYF; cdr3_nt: TGTGCCAGCTCACCGCGGGAGGGTAGCACAGATACGCAGTATTTT
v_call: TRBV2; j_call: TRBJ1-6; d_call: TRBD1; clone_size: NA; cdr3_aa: CASSDQGASPLHF; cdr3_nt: TGTGCCAGCAGTGACCAGGGGGCTTCACCCCTCCACTTT
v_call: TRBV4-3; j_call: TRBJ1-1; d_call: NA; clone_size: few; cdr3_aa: CASSLLGGTEAFF; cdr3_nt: TGCGCCAGCAGCCTTCTCGGCGGCACTGAAGCTTTCTTT
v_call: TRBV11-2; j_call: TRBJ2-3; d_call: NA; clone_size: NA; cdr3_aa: CASSLGSWGLSTDTQYF; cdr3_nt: TGTGCCAGCAGCTTAGGAAGCTGGGGGCTAAGCACAGATACGCAGTATTTT
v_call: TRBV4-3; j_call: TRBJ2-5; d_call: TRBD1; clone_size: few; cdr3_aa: CASIGQGGETQYF; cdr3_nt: TGCGCCAGCATCGGACAGGGGGGAGAGACCCAGTACTTC
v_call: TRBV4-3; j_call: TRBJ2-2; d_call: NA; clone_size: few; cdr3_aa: CASSQDRWTGELFF; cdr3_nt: TGCGCCAGCAGCCAAGATCGGTGGACCGGGGAGCTGTTTTTT
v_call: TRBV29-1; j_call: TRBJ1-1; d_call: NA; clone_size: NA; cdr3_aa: CSAGDTEAFF; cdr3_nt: TGCAGCGCCGGGGACACTGAAGCTTTCTTT
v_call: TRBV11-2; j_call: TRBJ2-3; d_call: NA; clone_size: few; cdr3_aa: CASSLGAVTGFTDTQYF; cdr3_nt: TGTGCCAGCAGCTTAGGGGCTGTGACAGGTTTCACAGATACGCAGTATTTT
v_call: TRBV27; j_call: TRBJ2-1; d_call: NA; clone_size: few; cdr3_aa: CASSFAGSLYNEQFF; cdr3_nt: TGTGCCAGCAGTTTCGCAGGGTCACTCTACAATGAGCAGTTCTTC
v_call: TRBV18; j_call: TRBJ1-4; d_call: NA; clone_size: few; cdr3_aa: CASSSGEEEGEKLFF; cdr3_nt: TGTGCCAGCTCATCCGGAGAGGAGGAAGGGGAAAAACTGTTTTTT
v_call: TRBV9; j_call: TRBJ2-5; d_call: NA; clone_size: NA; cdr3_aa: CASSVLGSLAEETQYF; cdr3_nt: TGTGCCAGCAGCGTCCTCGGGTCACTGGCGGAAGAGACCCAGTACTTC
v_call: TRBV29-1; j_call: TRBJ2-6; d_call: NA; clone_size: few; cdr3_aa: CSVDLSGANVLTF; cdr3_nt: TGCAGCGTTGACCTATCAGGGGCCAACGTCCTGACTTTC
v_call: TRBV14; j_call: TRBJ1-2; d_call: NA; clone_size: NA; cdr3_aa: CASSQDPSYGYTF; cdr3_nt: TGTGCCAGCAGCCAAGATCCCAGCTATGGCTACACCTTC
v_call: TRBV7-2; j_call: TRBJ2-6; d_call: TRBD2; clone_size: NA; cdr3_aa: CASSLAGGFGANVLTF; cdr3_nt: TGTGCCAGCAGCTTAGCGGGGGGGTTCGGGGCCAACGTCCTGACTTTC
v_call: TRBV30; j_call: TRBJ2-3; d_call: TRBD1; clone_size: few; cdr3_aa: CAWSPGQGGTDTQYF; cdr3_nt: TGTGCCTGGAGTCCTGGACAGGGGGGGACAGATACGCAGTATTTT
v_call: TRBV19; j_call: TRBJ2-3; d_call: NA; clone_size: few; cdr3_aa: CASSIRGSDTQYF; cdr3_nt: TGTGCCAGTAGTATTCGGGGATCAGATACGCAGTATTTT
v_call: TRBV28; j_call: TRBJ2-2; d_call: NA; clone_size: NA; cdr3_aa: CASRSANTGELFF; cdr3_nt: TGTGCCAGCAGGAGTGCGAACACCGGGGAGCTGTTTTTT
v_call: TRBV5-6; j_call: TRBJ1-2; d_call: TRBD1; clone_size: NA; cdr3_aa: CASSDPQGARYTF; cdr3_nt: TGTGCCAGCAGCGACCCACAGGGGGCCCGCTACACCTTC
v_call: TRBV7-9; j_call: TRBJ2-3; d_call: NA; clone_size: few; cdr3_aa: CASSSPRGLNTDTQYF; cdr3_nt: TGTGCCAGCAGCTCCCCCCGGGGACTCAACACAGATACGCAGTATTTT
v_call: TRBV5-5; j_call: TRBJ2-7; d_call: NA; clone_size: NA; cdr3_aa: CASSFNAGNEQYF; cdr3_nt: TGTGCCAGCAGCTTTAACGCGGGTAACGAGCAGTACTTC
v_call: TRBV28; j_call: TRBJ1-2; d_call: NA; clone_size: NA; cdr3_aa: CASTPSRAYGYTF; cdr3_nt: TGTGCCAGCACCCCCTCGAGGGCTTATGGCTACACCTTC
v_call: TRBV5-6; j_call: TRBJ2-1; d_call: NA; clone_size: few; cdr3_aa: CASSWGRDIPKFF; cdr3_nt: TGTGCCAGCAGCTGGGGCCGGGACATCCCGAAATTCTTC
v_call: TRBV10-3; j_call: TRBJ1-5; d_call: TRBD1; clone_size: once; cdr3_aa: CAISDRDSPYSNQPQHF; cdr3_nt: TGTGCCATCAGTGACAGGGACAGCCCTTATAGCAATCAGCCCCAGCATTTT
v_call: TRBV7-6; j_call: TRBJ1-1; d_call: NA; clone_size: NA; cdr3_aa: CASSRNMNTEAFF; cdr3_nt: TGTGCCAGCAGCCGTAATATGAACACTGAAGCTTTCTTT
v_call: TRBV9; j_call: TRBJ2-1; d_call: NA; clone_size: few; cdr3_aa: CASSARSTYNEQFF; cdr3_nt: TGTGCCAGCAGCGCACGGAGCACCTACAATGAGCAGTTCTTC
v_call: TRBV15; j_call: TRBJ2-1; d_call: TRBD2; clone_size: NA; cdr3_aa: CATSRGVSGVREQFF; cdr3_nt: TGTGCCACCAGCAGAGGGGTTAGCGGGGTTCGTGAGCAGTTCTTC
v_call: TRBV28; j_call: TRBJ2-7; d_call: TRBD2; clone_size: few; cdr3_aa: CASSLTSGTYEQYF; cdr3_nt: TGTGCCAGCAGTTTGACTAGCGGCACCTACGAGCAGTACTTC
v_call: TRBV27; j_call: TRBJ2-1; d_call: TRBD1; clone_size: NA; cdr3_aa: CASWPTGGGNEQFF; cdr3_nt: TGTGCCAGCTGGCCCACAGGGGGCGGGAATGAGCAGTTCTTC
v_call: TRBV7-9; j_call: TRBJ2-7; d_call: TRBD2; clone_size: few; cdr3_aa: CASSLFQRGGGEQYF; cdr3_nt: TGTGCCAGCAGCTTATTCCAGCGGGGGGGAGGTGAGCAGTACTTC
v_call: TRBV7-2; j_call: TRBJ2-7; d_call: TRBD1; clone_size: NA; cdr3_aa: CASRGTGYEQYF; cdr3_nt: TGTGCCAGCAGAGGGACAGGGTACGAGCAGTACTTC
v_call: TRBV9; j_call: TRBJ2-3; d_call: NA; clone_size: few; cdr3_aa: CASSVAGQGDTQYF; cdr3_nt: TGTGCCAGCAGCGTCGCGGGGCAGGGAGATACGCAGTATTTT
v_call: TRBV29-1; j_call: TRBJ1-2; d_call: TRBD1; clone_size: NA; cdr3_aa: CSVWGRTGSVDGYTF; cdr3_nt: TGCAGCGTTTGGGGCCGGACAGGGTCGGTTGATGGCTACACCTTC
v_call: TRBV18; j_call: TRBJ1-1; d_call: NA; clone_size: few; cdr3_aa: CASSPLGSSEAFF; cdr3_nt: TGTGCCAGCTCACCACTTGGTAGCTCTGAAGCTTTCTTT
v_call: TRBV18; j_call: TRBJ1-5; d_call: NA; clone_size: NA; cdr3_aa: CASSPDTGNQPQHF; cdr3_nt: TGTGCCAGCTCACCTGACACGGGCAATCAGCCCCAGCATTTT
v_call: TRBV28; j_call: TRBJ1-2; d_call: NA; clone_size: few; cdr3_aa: CASSLAGVGYTF; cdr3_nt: TGTGCCAGCAGCCTTGCGGGGGTTGGCTACACCTTC
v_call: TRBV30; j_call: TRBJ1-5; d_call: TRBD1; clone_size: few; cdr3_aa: CAWSGTGGNQPQHF; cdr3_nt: TGTGCCTGGAGTGGGACAGGGGGCAATCAGCCCCAGCATTTT
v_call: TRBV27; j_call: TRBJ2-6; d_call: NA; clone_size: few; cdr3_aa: CASSQGTQTSSGANVLTF; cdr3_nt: TGTGCCAGCAGCCAGGGGACCCAGACGAGCTCTGGGGCCAACGTCCTGACTTTC
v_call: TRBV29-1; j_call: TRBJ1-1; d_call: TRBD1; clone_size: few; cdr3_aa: CSAGPDRGLAFF; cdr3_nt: TGCAGCGCTGGGCCGGACAGGGGTTTAGCTTTCTTT
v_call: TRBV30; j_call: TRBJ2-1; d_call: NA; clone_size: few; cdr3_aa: CAWSTARGQFF; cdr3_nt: TGTGCCTGGAGTACAGCGCGGGGGCAGTTCTTC
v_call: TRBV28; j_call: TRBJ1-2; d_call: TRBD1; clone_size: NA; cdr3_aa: CASRAGQKTGYTF; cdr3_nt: TGTGCCAGCAGGGCGGGACAGAAGACTGGCTACACCTTC